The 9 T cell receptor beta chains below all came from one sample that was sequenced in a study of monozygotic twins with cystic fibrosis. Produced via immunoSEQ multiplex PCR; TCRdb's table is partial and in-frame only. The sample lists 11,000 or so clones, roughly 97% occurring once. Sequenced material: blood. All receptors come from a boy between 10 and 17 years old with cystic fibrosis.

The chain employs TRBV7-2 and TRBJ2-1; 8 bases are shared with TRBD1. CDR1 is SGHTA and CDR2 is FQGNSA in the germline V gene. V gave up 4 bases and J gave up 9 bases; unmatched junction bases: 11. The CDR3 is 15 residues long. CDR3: CASSSSAGGLREQFF. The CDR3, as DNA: TGTGCCAGCAGCTCATCCGCAGGGGGCCTTCGTGAGCAGTTCTTC. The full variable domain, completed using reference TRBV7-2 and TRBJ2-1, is GAGVSQSPSNKVTEKGKDVELRCDPISGHTALYWYRQSLGQGLEFLIYFQGNSAPDKSGLPSDRFSAERTGGSVSTLTIQRTQQEDSAVYLCASSSSAGGLREQFFGPGTRLTVL.

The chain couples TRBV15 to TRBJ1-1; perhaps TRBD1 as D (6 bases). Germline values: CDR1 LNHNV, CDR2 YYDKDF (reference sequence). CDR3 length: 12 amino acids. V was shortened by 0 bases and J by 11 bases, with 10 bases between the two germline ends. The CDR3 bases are TGTGCCACCAGCAGAGAGAGGGGGACGGCTTTCTTT. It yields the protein CATSRERGTAFF.

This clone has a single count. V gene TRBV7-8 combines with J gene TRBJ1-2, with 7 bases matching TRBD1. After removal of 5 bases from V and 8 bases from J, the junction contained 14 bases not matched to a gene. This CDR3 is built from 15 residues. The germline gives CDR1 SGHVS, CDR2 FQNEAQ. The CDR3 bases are TGTGCCAGCAGCCCCCAAGGGACAGAAGGTAGGGGCTACACCTTC. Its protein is CASSPQGTEGRGYTF.

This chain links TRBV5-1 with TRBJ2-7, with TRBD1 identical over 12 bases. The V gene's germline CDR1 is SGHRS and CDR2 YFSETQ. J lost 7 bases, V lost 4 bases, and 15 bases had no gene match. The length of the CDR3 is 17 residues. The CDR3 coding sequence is TGCGCCAGCAGCCAGCCTCCCCCGGGACAGGGGGCTGGGGAGCAGTACTTC. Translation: CASSQPPPGQGAGEQYF.

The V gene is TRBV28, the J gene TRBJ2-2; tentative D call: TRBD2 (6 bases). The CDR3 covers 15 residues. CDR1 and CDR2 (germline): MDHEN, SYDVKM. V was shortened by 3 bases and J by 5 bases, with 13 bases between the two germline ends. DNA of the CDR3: TGTGCCAGCAGTTTGGACGCAGGGAGGACCGGGGAGCTGTTTTTT. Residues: CASSLDAGRTGELFF.

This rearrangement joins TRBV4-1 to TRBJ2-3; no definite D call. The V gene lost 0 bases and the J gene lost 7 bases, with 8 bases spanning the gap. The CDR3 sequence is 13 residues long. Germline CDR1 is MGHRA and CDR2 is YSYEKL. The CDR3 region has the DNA TGCGCCAGCAGCCAAGATGCCCTGAATACGCAGTATTTT. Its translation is CASSQDALNTQYF.

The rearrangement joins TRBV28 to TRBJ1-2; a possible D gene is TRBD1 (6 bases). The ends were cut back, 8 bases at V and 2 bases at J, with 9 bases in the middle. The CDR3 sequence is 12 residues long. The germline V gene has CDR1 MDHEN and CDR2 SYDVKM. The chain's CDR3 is CASQTGNYGYTF. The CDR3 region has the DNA TGTGCCAGCCAAACAGGGAACTATGGCTACACCTTC.

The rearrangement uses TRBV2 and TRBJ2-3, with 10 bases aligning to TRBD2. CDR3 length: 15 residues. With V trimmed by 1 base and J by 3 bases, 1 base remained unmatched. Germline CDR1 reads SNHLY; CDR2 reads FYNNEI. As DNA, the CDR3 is TGTGCCAGCAGTGAAGTTAGCGGGAGGACAGATACGCAGTATTTT. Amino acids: CASSEVSGRTDTQYF.

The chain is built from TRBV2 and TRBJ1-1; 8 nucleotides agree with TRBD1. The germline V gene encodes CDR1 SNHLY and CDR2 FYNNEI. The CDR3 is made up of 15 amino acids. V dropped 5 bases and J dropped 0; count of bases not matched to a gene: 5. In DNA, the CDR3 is TGTGCCAGCAGTAGGCCGACAGGGGTGAACACTGAAGCTTTCTTT. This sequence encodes CASSRPTGVNTEAFF.